This T cell receptor (beta chain) appears in the sequencing data of a study of cytomegalovirus exposure and HLA in healthy donors. Overall study results and limits: For most TCR beta V segments, an earlier analysis put the productive rate at about 87% or about 30% of the time. The classifier was said to identify cytomegalovirus status with high specificity and sensitivity. The Asian-associated ancestry cluster reportedly had fewer N-insertions than the roughly 700-donor mean in a later analysis.

The PCR ran on 60 Vbeta and 13 Jbeta primers. Sequencing was performed with immunoSEQ multiplex PCR; in TCRdb, only in-frame clones are kept and a portion is missing. The data show roughly 200,000 clones, around 80% seen once. The CDR3 consists of 13 residues. Germline lookup yields CDR1 SGHVS and CDR2 FQNEAQ. As concerns this clone: Its matching antigen is unknown. One junction end does not reproduce the germline sequence, and a read error may be involved.

V gene TRBV7-8 combines with J gene TRBJ2-6; 8 bases fit TRBD1. The sequenced sample consisted of PBMCs. The sequence derives from a young man in good health and CMV-seronegative. The CDR3 DNA is TGTGCCAGCAGCCACAGGGGGGCCAGCGTCCTGACTTTC. Residues: CASSHRGASVLTF.